The 23 T cell receptor beta chains below come from one sample, sequenced in a study of HIV-infected patients and healthy controls. All unsorted peripheral T cells were captured because whole blood was used without fractionation. About 480 ng RNA was reverse transcribed with alpha and beta constant-region primers. Each of the alpha and beta chains got its own library through chain-specific third strand synthesis with indices. MiXCR, run by TCRdb on the 5' RACE reads, gives a single entry per CDR3 protein. The sample lists some 19,000 distinct CDR3 sequences; roughly 8.9% were seen once. Sequenced sample: blood. Source of these receptors: an adult in good health.

This clonotype was counted between two and nine times. V usage is TRBV5-1 and J usage is TRBJ1-1; D is undetermined. Germline lookup yields CDR1 SGHRS and CDR2 YFSETQ. V shed 0 bases and J shed 1 base, with 7 bases lying between them. The CDR3 extends over 14 amino acids. CDR3 DNA sequence: TGCGCCAGCAGCTTGGTGGCAGAGAACACTGAAGCTTTCTTT. Translating gives CASSLVAENTEAFF.

This clonotype was recorded many times. The chain links TRBV25-1 to TRBJ1-4; D perhaps matches TRBD1 (6 bases). This CDR3 is built from 10 residues. Germline values: CDR1 MGHDK, CDR2 SYGVNS. V lost 3 bases, J lost 15 bases, and 8 bases lay in between. The CDR3 DNA follows: TGTGCCAGCAGTGAGAAGGGGGTGTTTTTT. It translates to CASSEKGVFF.

This clonotype appeared many times. The chain couples TRBV29-1 to TRBJ2-1; D gene uncertain. V was pared by 1 base and J by 0 bases, with 10 bases between. From germline, CDR1 is SQVTM and CDR2 ANQGSEA. The CDR3 totals 15 residues. The CDR3 nucleotides read TGCAGCGTTGAAGTGTCCAGAAGCTCCTACAATGAGCAGTTCTTC. As protein: CSVEVSRSSYNEQFF.

This clonotype was detected many times. The rearrangement uses TRBV6-2 or TRBV6-3 and TRBJ2-1; possible D gene TRBD2, 6 bases. Between the trimmed V and J ends, which lost 4 bases and 0 bases, there was a span of 13 bases. CDR3 size: 16 residues. Germline-derived CDR1 and CDR2 are MNHEY and SVGEGT. The CDR3 sequence is CASSSWDGSSYNEQFF. CDR3 DNA: TGTGCCAGCAGTTCCTGGGACGGGAGCTCCTACAATGAGCAGTTCTTC.

This clonotype was seen at least ten times. CDR3 bases: TGTGCCAGCAGCCGCGGACAGAACTTCCAAGAGACCCAGTACTTC. Translation: CASSRGQNFQETQYF. The genes are TRBV7-9 and TRBJ2-5; TRBD1 is a possible D gene (6 bases). CDR1 is SEHNR and CDR2 is FQNEAQ in the germline V gene (reference sequence). This CDR3 contains 15 residues. Trimming cost V 5 bases and J 1 base, with 14 bases left between them.

This chain links TRBV11-2 with TRBJ2-1; 11 bases map to TRBD2. CDR1 and CDR2 (germline): SGHAT, FQNNGV. There are 18 residues in the CDR3. Germline trimming cut 1 base from V and 9 bases from J; bases unmatched to any gene: 14. The CDR3 region is CASSLGLNSGRAGSEQFF. Here the CDR3 DNA reads TGTGCCAGCAGCTTAGGCCTGAATAGCGGGAGGGCCGGTAGTGAGCAGTTCTTC. Full variable domain (outside the CDR3, taken from reference TRBV11-2 and TRBJ2-1): EAGVAQSPRYKIIEKRQSVAFWCNPISGHATLYWYQQILGQGPKLLIQFQNNGVVDDSQLPKDRFSAERLKGVDSTLKIQPAKLEDSAVYLCASSLGLNSGRAGSEQFFGPGTRLTVL.

For this clonotype: Sequence at one end of the junction differs from germline and may be a read error. The V and J genes are TRBV27 and TRBJ2-7; D is ambiguous. Germline-derived CDR1 and CDR2 are MNHEY and SMNVEV (reference sequence). The CDR3 is 8 residues long. The CDR3 spells CASSFKVF. CDR3 DNA: TGTGCCAGCAGTTTCAAGGTGTTC.

The chain recombines TRBV24-1 with TRBJ1-3; 7 nucleotides match TRBD1. V lost 4 bases, J lost 0 bases, and 5 bases stayed unmatched. Germline CDR1 and CDR2: KGHDR and SFDVKD. CDR3 length: 16 amino acids. The chain's CDR3 is CATSDHRDSSGNTIYF. The CDR3 DNA is TGTGCCACCAGTGACCACCGGGACAGCTCTGGAAACACCATATATTTT.

This clonotype was detected many times. The chain employs TRBV6-2 or TRBV6-3 and TRBJ1-1, with D unclear. The CDR3 is 15 residues long. CDR1 is MNHEY, CDR2 SVGEGT, per germline. Deletions cut 2 bases from V and 1 base from J, with 11 bases between. CDR3 residues: CASSYPLAGNTEAFF. The CDR3 DNA follows: TGTGCCAGCAGTTACCCTCTGGCGGGGAACACTGAAGCTTTCTTT.

This clonotype was recorded many times. This chain uses TRBV3-1 with TRBJ1-5; 12 positions match TRBD1. J lost 4 bases, V lost 1 base, and 5 bases had no gene match. CDR1 is LGHDT and CDR2 is YNNKEL in the germline V gene (reference sequence). There are 17 residues in the CDR3. The CDR3 region is CASSQGDRGRINQPQHF. CDR3 DNA: TGTGCCAGCAGCCAAGGGGACAGGGGGCGGATAAATCAGCCCCAGCATTTT.

Sample share makes this clonotype medium-sized. J is TRBJ1-1 and V is TRBV29-1; TRBD1 might be the D (6 bases). CDR3 length equals 12 residues. CDR1 is SQVTM and CDR2 is ANQGSEA in the germline V gene. Trimming took 6 bases from V and 1 from J, leaving 9 bases between them. The CDR3 reads CSVPGANTEAFF. The CDR3 nucleotides are TGCAGCGTGCCAGGGGCGAACACTGAAGCTTTCTTT.

The chain links TRBV5-4 to TRBJ2-5; the D gene is possibly TRBD1 (5 bases). CDR1 SGHNT and CDR2 YYREEE come from the germline V gene (reference sequence). The V and J ends lost 2 bases and 2 bases respectively, with 10 bases between them. This CDR3 contains 14 residues. CDR3 coding DNA: TGTGCCAGCAGCTTTATGGGGCCACAAGAGACCCAGTACTTC. Translated, it gives CASSFMGPQETQYF. Variable domain in full (rest from reference TRBV5-4 and TRBJ2-5): ETGVTQSPTHLIKTRGQQVTLRCSSQSGHNTVSWYQQALGQGPQFIFQYYREEENGRGNFPPRFSGLQFPNYSSELNVNALELDDSALYLCASSFMGPQETQYFGPGTRLLVL.

This clonotype has at least ten counts. The V and J genes are TRBV14 and TRBJ1-1; D ambiguous. CDR3 length equals 13 residues. The V and J ends lost 1 base and 7 bases respectively, with 10 bases between them. Germline CDR1 is SGHDN and CDR2 is FVKESK. CDR3 in amino acids: CASSQVVVSEAFF. The CDR3, as DNA: TGTGCCAGCAGCCAAGTCGTTGTCAGTGAAGCTTTCTTT.

By sample share, this clonotype is medium-sized (0.01 to 0.1%). This rearrangement joins TRBV4-1 to TRBJ1-1; 7 nucleotides line up with TRBD1. This CDR3 contains 17 residues. Germline values: CDR1 MGHRA, CDR2 YSYEKL. Trimming removed 0 bases from V and 1 base from J; junction bases left unmatched: 8. CDR3 in amino acids: CASSQEGQAGGNTEAFF. CDR3 in DNA: TGCGCCAGCAGCCAAGAGGGTCAGGCAGGGGGGAACACTGAAGCTTTCTTT.

CDR3 region: CASSLVVLGTEAFF. DNA for the CDR3: TGTGCCAGCAGCTTAGTAGTGCTTGGCACTGAAGCTTTCTTT. V usage is TRBV7-9 and J usage is TRBJ1-1; D gene ambiguous. V was clipped by 1 base and J by 4 bases, with 10 bases between them. CDR3 size: 14 residues. The germline CDR1 and CDR2 sequences are SEHNR and FQNEAQ (reference sequence).

The chain joins TRBV28 to TRBJ2-3; the D gene is possibly TRBD2 (5 bases). Germline V gene lookup returns CDR1 MDHEN and CDR2 SYDVKM. CDR3 length: 16 amino acids. The ends were cut back, 4 bases at V and 0 bases at J, with 14 bases in the middle. The DNA of the CDR3 is TGTGCCAGCAGTTCCCCCCGGGGTGCTAGCACAGATACGCAGTATTTT. Amino acids: CASSSPRGASTDTQYF.

The sample holds many counts of this clonotype. The rearrangement uses TRBV14 and TRBJ2-1; 10 bases align to TRBD2. Germline loops: CDR1 SGHDN, CDR2 FVKESK. The V gene end was trimmed by 1 base and the J gene end by 7 bases; junction bases not matched to a gene: 7. The CDR3 is 16 residues long. CDR3 sequence (DNA): TGTGCCAGCAGCCAAGCAGGACTAGCGGTACAGAATGAGCAGTTCTTC. Translated, it gives CASSQAGLAVQNEQFF. The complete variable domain, with remaining parts taken from reference TRBV14 and TRBJ2-1, reads EAGVTQFPSHSVIEKGQTVTLRCDPISGHDNLYWYRRVMGKEIKFLLHFVKESKQDESGMPNNRFLAERTGGTYSTLKVQPAELEDSGVYFCASSQAGLAVQNEQFFGPGTRLTVL.

This clonotype was detected many times. The chain recombines TRBV4-2 with TRBJ1-5, with D possibly being TRBD1 (5 bases). There are 14 residues in the CDR3. The V gene's germline CDR1 is LGHNA and CDR2 YNFKEQ. V lost 8 bases and J lost 5, with 16 bases in between. CDR3 coding DNA: TGTGCCAGCCCGCCTCAGGGCGTTGATCAGCCCCAGCATTTT. Translation gives CASPPQGVDQPQHF.

The sample holds a few counts of this clonotype. CDR3 coding DNA: TGTGCCAGCAGGACGGACAGGGGGCTCGGCTACACCTTC. Translating it yields CASRTDRGLGYTF. The V gene is TRBV27, the J gene TRBJ1-2; TRBD1 matches at 11 bases. V was pared by 6 bases and J by 8 bases, with 5 bases of the junction left unmatched. Germline assignment: CDR1 MNHEY and CDR2 SMNVEV (reference sequence). The CDR3 sequence is 13 residues long.

The CDR3 is CASSLGGAGYQPQHF. The CDR3 DNA sequence: TGTGCCAGCAGCTTAGGTGGGGCTGGGTATCAGCCCCAGCATTTT. The rearrangement links TRBV7-9 to TRBJ1-5; a weak D match, TRBD1 (5 bases). Deletions cut 1 base from V and 5 bases from J, with 12 bases between. Germline-derived CDR1 and CDR2 are SEHNR and FQNEAQ (reference sequence). This CDR3 region has 15 residues.

This clonotype was counted at least ten times. The chain uses TRBV18 and TRBJ2-1; the D gene could be TRBD1 or TRBD2 (5 bases each). Trimming removed 3 bases from V and 9 bases from J, with 18 bases in between. This CDR3 is 15 amino acids long. Germline V gene sequence: CDR1 KGHSH, CDR2 LQKENI. The CDR3 sequence is CASSPWTRGSGEQFF. CDR3 DNA sequence: TGTGCCAGCTCACCTTGGACAAGGGGAAGCGGTGAGCAGTTCTTC.

This clonotype has ten or more counts. The chain has TRBV2 and TRBJ2-3; D gene unclear. Germline values: CDR1 SNHLY, CDR2 FYNNEI. The CDR3 runs 12 residues. The V end was cut by 3 bases, the J end by 8 bases, with 9 bases between. This CDR3 reads CASSDGGATQYF. The DNA for the CDR3 is TGTGCCAGCAGTGATGGTGGAGCTACGCAGTATTTT.

This clonotype is labeled medium-sized (0.01 to 0.1%). The chain uses TRBV28 and TRBJ2-2, with D possibly being TRBD1 (6 bases). Trimming took off 5 bases at V and 3 bases at J, with 16 bases between the two ends. CDR1 is MDHEN, CDR2 SYDVKM, per germline. The CDR3 length is 16 residues. This CDR3 is CASSLQTGWDTGELFF. The CDR3 region has the DNA TGTGCCAGCAGTCTACAGACAGGATGGGACACCGGGGAGCTGTTTTTT. Full variable domain (outside the CDR3, taken from reference TRBV28 and TRBJ2-2): DVKVTQSSRYLVKRTGEKVFLECVQDMDHENMFWYRQDPGLGLRLIYFSYDVKMKEKGDIPEGYSVSREKKERFSLILESASTNQTSMYLCASSLQTGWDTGELFFGEGSRLTVL.